This TCR beta chain is drawn from a study of CD8+CD57+ T cells in acquired aplastic anemia (dated 2018 in TCRdb). The study in broad terms: Extracted DNA from sorted CD4+ and CD8+ cells averaged around 3.3 ug, ranging from about 0.19 to 30 ug. What the research found in general, with its limitations: Roughly 30 CD8+ CDR3 sequences were shared between patients and controls but appeared highly expressed in patients and within their immunodominant clones. Between patients and healthy controls, no significant difference in CD8+ Simpson's diversity was found (P=0.060).

To note about this clonotype: It has no known antigen specificity. A read error may produce the germline difference seen at one junction end.

TCR beta VDJ combination and CDR3 sequence profiling used genomic DNA as the template. An Illumina HiSeq 2000 was the platform used for TCR repertoire sequencing. The paper's processing steps were these. TRBV/TRBJ rearrangement plots, CDR3 size and DJ length profiles, and Simpson's diversity index were used to assess repertoires. The most abundant DNA sequence in the deep sequencing data was taken as the immunodominant clone. CDR3 amino acid sequences were screened for sharing across subjects and compared with published repertoires and the VDJdb database. TCRdb trimmed public reads at Q25 via fastp, called clones via MiXCR and kept in-frame beta chains. Rows are unified per CDR3 protein, each entry keeping the most common DNA and genes. None of the V and J calls come from the authors' own analysis; TCRdb made them. The sample table records under 350,000 distinct CDR3 sequences; approximately 56% of these occur just once. Jointly, the top ten make up 7% to 9% of the sample.

In the study, sorted CD4+ and CD8+ blood T cells from patients with severe aplastic anemia and from healthy subjects underwent deep sequencing of TCR repertoires. Ficoll-Paque density gradient centrifugation was used to isolate peripheral blood mononuclear cells. Before DNA extraction, CD4+ and CD8+ T cells were sorted with FACS or magnetic beads. The sequenced sample consisted of sorted CD4+, CD8+, or CD8+CD57+ T cells (not recorded which) from PBMCs. The receptor comes from a human donor with severe aplastic anemia or a healthy control (not recorded which).

The DNA sequence is TGTACCAGCAGCCAAGATCTGGGGCTAAATAATTCACCCCTCCACTTT. Translated, this gives CTSSQDLGLNNSPLHF. The chain employs TRBV11-2 and TRBJ1-6; matching of 5 bases hints at TRBD1 as the D gene. The CDR3 contains 16 residues, cysteine and phenylalanine counted. The sequence is cut down to CDR3 DNA, 48 bases in frame from base 1. In the germline V gene, CDR1 corresponds to SGHAT and CDR2 to FQNNGV.